The next 27 T cell receptor beta chains were all read from a single sample in a study of cytomegalovirus exposure and HLA in healthy donors. PCR primers comprised 60 Vbeta and 13 Jbeta primers. Assay used: immunoSEQ multiplex PCR; TCRdb lists only in-frame clones, some missing. The sample includes 140,000 to 150,000 clones, approximately 70% of them seen just once. Sequencing used PBMCs. The receptors derive from a woman under 30 in good health and CMV-seronegative.

The chain recombines TRBV28 with TRBJ1-2; tentatively, D is TRBD1 (5 bases). V was pared by 3 bases and J by 5 bases, with 10 bases between. The CDR3 is 13 residues long. The germline CDR1 and CDR2 sequences are MDHEN and SYDVKM. The CDR3 DNA is TGTGCCAGCAGTTTGGGGCAGAGTTATGGCTACACCTTC. It encodes CASSLGQSYGYTF.

About this clone: This CDR3 is also generated by other DNA sequences in the sample. This chain connects TRBV7-2 to TRBJ1-4; D possibly corresponds to TRBD1 (6 bases). From germline, CDR1 is SGHTA and CDR2 FQGNSA. This CDR3 contains 15 residues. The germline V and J ends were trimmed by 1 base and 7 bases, with 13 bases remaining between them. CDR3 loop: CASSLVGGLGEKLFF. The CDR3 region has the DNA TGTGCCAGCAGCTTAGTAGGGGGACTAGGTGAAAAACTGTTTTTT.

The V call is TRBV28, the J call TRBJ1-2; 9 bases match TRBD1. The CDR3 contains 13 residues. The germline V gene has CDR1 MDHEN and CDR2 SYDVKM. V dropped 10 bases and J dropped 5; count of bases not matched to a gene: 8. In DNA, the CDR3 is TGTGCCACCGAAACAGGGGGCGCTTATGGCTACACCTTC. Its translation: CATETGGAYGYTF.

The J gene is TRBJ2-6, the V gene TRBV10-3, with D perhaps matching TRBD1 (5 bases). The CDR3 runs 16 residues. The V end lost 3 bases, the J end lost 0 bases, and 9 bases lay between the germline ends. Germline values: CDR1 ENHRY, CDR2 SYGVKD. The CDR3, as DNA: TGTGCCATCAGTGAAGGGGCGTACTCTGGGGCCAACGTCCTGACTTTC. Its translation is CAISEGAYSGANVLTF.

The V call is TRBV7-2, the J call TRBJ1-2; D is possibly TRBD1 (5 bases). V was shortened by 10 bases and J by 0 bases, with 15 bases between the two germline ends. The CDR3 extends over 14 amino acids. The germline V gene has CDR1 SGHTA and CDR2 FQGNSA. CDR3: CAITGGSSNYGYTF. The CDR3 nucleotides read TGTGCCATTACGGGGGGGAGCTCTAACTATGGCTACACCTTC.

The V and J genes are TRBV5-1 and TRBJ1-1, with D maybe TRBD1 (6 bases). Between the trimmed V and J ends, which lost 4 bases and 7 bases, there was a span of 20 bases. Germline V gene lookup returns CDR1 SGHRS and CDR2 YFSETQ. This CDR3 comprises 15 residues. CDR3 sequence reads: CASSLIDTGTFEAFF. The DNA of the CDR3 is TGCGCCAGCAGCCTCATTGATACCGGGACATTTGAAGCTTTCTTT.

This sequence joins TRBV29-1 and TRBJ1-2, with D unresolved. In germline, CDR1 is SQVTM, CDR2 ANQGSEA. The CDR3 sequence is 14 residues long. Trimming stripped 3 bases from V and 0 bases from J, with 11 bases between. CDR3 sequence: CSVEFNSANYGYTF. As DNA, the CDR3 is TGCAGCGTTGAGTTCAACTCTGCTAACTATGGCTACACCTTC. The full variable domain, with the rest looked up from reference TRBV29-1 and TRBJ1-2, is SAVISQKPSRDICQRGTSLTIQCQVDSQVTMMFWYRQQPGQSLTLIATANQGSEATYESGFVIDKFPISRPNLTFSTLTVSNMSPEDSSIYLCSVEFNSANYGYTFGSGTRLTVV.

This clone has more than one count but fewer than ten. The rearrangement joins TRBV7-9 to TRBJ2-3; D is uncertain. CDR3 length equals 12 residues. Trimming removed 5 bases from V and 5 bases from J, with 8 bases in between. The germline CDR1 and CDR2 sequences are SEHNR and FQNEAQ (reference sequence). The CDR3 region has the DNA TGTGCCAGCAGCCCCCCTATAGATACGCAGTATTTT. Protein: CASSPPIDTQYF.

As to this clone: Distinct nucleotide sequences in the sample also encode this CDR3. The V gene is TRBV20-1, the J gene TRBJ1-3, with D possibly being TRBD1 (6 bases). Germline values: CDR1 DFQATT, CDR2 SNEGSKA (reference sequence). V was clipped by 5 bases and J by 4 bases, with 6 bases between them. This CDR3 spans 11 amino acids. The CDR3 reads CSAGQGNTIYF. As DNA, the CDR3 is TGCAGTGCTGGACAGGGAAACACCATATATTTT.

This clone was recorded once. The rearrangement uses TRBV29-1 and TRBJ2-1; D is unclear. Deletions cut 3 bases from V and 13 bases from J, with 10 bases between. Germline V gives CDR1 SQVTM, CDR2 ANQGSEA. CDR3 length equals 10 residues. The CDR3 DNA follows: TGCAGCGTTGATCAATTCCCCCAGTTCTTC. Translation gives CSVDQFPQFF.

This clone has only one observation. J is TRBJ2-1 and V is TRBV5-4, with TRBD1 matching over 8 bases. In germline, CDR1 is SGHNT, CDR2 YYREEE (reference sequence). J gave up 3 bases and V 3 bases, and 5 bases lay outside the gene matches. This CDR3 spans 15 amino acids. CDR3 region: CASSSGQANYNEQFF. CDR3 sequence (DNA): TGTGCCAGCAGCTCGGGACAGGCGAACTACAATGAGCAGTTCTTC.

The chain recombines TRBV5-4 with TRBJ1-2; D possibly corresponds to TRBD1 (5 bases). CDR3 length: 14 residues. V was cut by 1 base and J by 2 bases, with 9 bases left in between. Germline CDR1 is SGHNT and CDR2 is YYREEE (reference sequence). CDR3 DNA: TGTGCCAGCAGCTTGCCCCGACAGAACTATGGCTACACCTTC. Translation gives CASSLPRQNYGYTF.

The gene calls are TRBV6-1 and TRBJ2-1, with TRBD2 matching over 13 bases. The germline CDR1 and CDR2 sequences are MNHNS and SASEGT. CDR3 size: 15 residues. After removal of 6 bases from V and 10 bases from J, the junction contained 9 bases not matched to a gene. CDR3 sequence reads: CASSPGLAGVREQFF. CDR3 in DNA: TGTGCCAGCAGCCCCGGACTAGCGGGAGTGCGCGAGCAGTTCTTC.

A few counts support this clone. The chain recombines TRBV13 with TRBJ2-7; TRBD1 matches 7 bases. Germline CDR1 is PRHDT and CDR2 is FYEKMQ (reference sequence). The length of the CDR3 is 13 residues. Unmatched junction bases numbered 4, after V lost 5 bases and J lost 3 bases. The CDR3 sequence is CASSPRDSYEQYF. The DNA for the CDR3 is TGTGCCAGCAGCCCCCGGGACAGCTACGAGCAGTACTTC. The full variable domain, in which reference TRBV13 and TRBJ2-7 provide the parts outside the CDR3, is AAGVIQSPRHLIKEKRETATLKCYPIPRHDTVYWYQQGPGQDPQFLISFYEKMQSDKGSIPDRFSAQQFSDYHSELNMSSLELGDSALYFCASSPRDSYEQYFGPGTRLTVT.

This clone was counted a single time. The chain recombines TRBV28 with TRBJ2-5, with 8 bases identical to TRBD1. The junction had 6 bases not matched to a gene; V was cut back by 8 bases and J by 1 base. This CDR3 region has 14 residues. Germline lookup yields CDR1 MDHEN and CDR2 SYDVKM. The CDR3 region is CASLDRVLQETQYF. Written as DNA, the CDR3 is TGTGCCAGCTTGGACAGGGTCCTCCAAGAGACCCAGTACTTC.

The CDR3 spells CASRRDSEKLFF. DNA for the CDR3: TGTGCCAGCAGGAGGGACAGCGAAAAACTGTTTTTT. V gene TRBV5-4 combines with J gene TRBJ1-4; 7 bases fit TRBD1. Trimming removed 5 bases from V and 8 bases from J; junction bases left unmatched: 3. CDR3 size: 12 residues. Germline-derived CDR1 and CDR2 are SGHNT and YYREEE (reference sequence).

This rearrangement joins TRBV15 to TRBJ2-3; the match to TRBD1 covers 8 bases. With V trimmed by 2 bases and J by 5 bases, 9 bases remained unmatched. The germline V gene encodes CDR1 LNHNV and CDR2 YYDKDF (reference sequence). The CDR3 sequence is 16 residues long. In nucleotides, the CDR3 is TGTGCCACCAGCAGAAATGACAGGGGCCGGGGAGATACGCAGTATTTT. Residues: CATSRNDRGRGDTQYF.

The table lists this clone with a few counts. This chain connects TRBV25-1 to TRBJ2-7; a possible D gene is TRBD2 (6 bases). Germline V gives CDR1 MGHDK, CDR2 SYGVNS. Trimming removed 8 bases from V and 2 bases from J, with 10 bases in between. The CDR3 sequence is 12 residues long. CDR3 sequence: CASGSGTYEQYF. The DNA of the CDR3 is TGTGCCAGCGGTAGCGGAACCTACGAGCAGTACTTC.

The V and J genes are TRBV6-1 and TRBJ1-1; D is uncertain. This CDR3 has 14 residues. Germline loops: CDR1 MNHNS, CDR2 SASEGT. V was cut by 4 bases and J by 1 base, with 10 bases left in between. Here the CDR3 reads CASSALQANTEAFF. DNA for the CDR3: TGTGCCAGCAGTGCCCTCCAAGCGAACACTGAAGCTTTCTTT.

This clone came up a few times. V is TRBV9 and J is TRBJ1-5; 7 nucleotides match TRBD1. There are 14 residues in the CDR3. The junction had 2 bases not matched to a gene; V was cut back by 4 bases and J by 1 base. From germline, CDR1 is SGDLS and CDR2 YYNGEE. CDR3 in amino acids: CASSPTGSNQPQHF. DNA for the CDR3: TGTGCCAGCAGCCCGACAGGGAGCAATCAGCCCCAGCATTTT. Combining the CDR3 with reference TRBV9 and TRBJ1-5 gives the whole variable domain DSGVTQTPKHLITATGQRVTLRCSPRSGDLSVYWYQQSLDQGLQFLIQYYNGEERAKGNILERFSAQQFPDLHSELNLSSLELGDSALYFCASSPTGSNQPQHFGDGTRLSIL.

The chain couples TRBV2 to TRBJ1-6, with D perhaps matching TRBD1 (6 bases). Per germline, CDR1 SNHLY and CDR2 FYNNEI. The CDR3 runs to 13 residues. V dropped 7 bases and J dropped 7 bases, with 11 bases sitting between them. The CDR3 protein is CASKGQTNSPLHF. CDR3 bases: TGTGCCAGCAAGGGACAAACCAATTCACCCCTCCACTTT.

This clone turned up a few times. The rearrangement uses TRBV5-6 and TRBJ2-7; D unresolved. The germline CDR1 and CDR2 sequences are SGHDT and YYEEEE. The CDR3 is 13 residues long. Trimming took off 4 bases at V and 3 bases at J, with 11 bases between the two ends. The chain's CDR3 is CASSNVLNYEQYV. As DNA, the CDR3 is TGTGCCAGCAGCAACGTCCTGAACTACGAGCAGTACGTC.

This chain links TRBV7-9 with TRBJ2-7; maybe TRBD1 (6 bases). The CDR3 extends over 12 amino acids. The germline gives CDR1 SEHNR, CDR2 FQNEAQ (reference sequence). Trimming removed 2 bases from V and 9 bases from J, with 11 bases in between. The CDR3, as DNA: TGTGCCAGCAGCTTACAGGGGAACGGGCAGTACTTC. Amino acid sequence: CASSLQGNGQYF.

The genes are TRBV5-1 and TRBJ2-3, with 12 nucleotides matching TRBD2. The ends lost 4 bases at V and 5 bases at J; junction bases unmatched: 14. CDR1 is SGHRS and CDR2 is YFSETQ in the germline V gene. This CDR3 is 18 amino acids long. CDR3 amino acids: CASSRPRPSGGAEDTQYF. Here the CDR3 DNA reads TGCGCCAGCAGCCGCCCCCGGCCTAGCGGGGGGGCGGAAGATACGCAGTATTTT.

The CDR3 loop is CASSLRLAGEQYV. CDR3 sequence (DNA): TGTGCCAGCAGCTTGCGACTAGCGGGAGAGCAGTACGTC. The chain couples TRBV11-3 to TRBJ2-7; 11 bases agree with TRBD2. V shed 3 bases and J 7 bases; nucleotides not matched to a gene: 2. The CDR3 runs to 13 residues. The V gene's germline CDR1 is SGHNT and CDR2 YENEEA.

The chain has TRBV6-5 and TRBJ2-7; D is possibly TRBD1 (6 bases). The CDR3 spans 15 residues. The V gene's germline CDR1 is MNHEY and CDR2 SVGAGI. The ends were cut back, 0 bases at V and 1 base at J, with 10 bases in the middle. CDR3 bases: TGTGCCAGCAGTTACTCCGGGACACTATCCTACGAGCAGTACTTC. This sequence encodes CASSYSGTLSYEQYF.

V gene TRBV6-5 combines with J gene TRBJ2-2; 7 nucleotides agree with TRBD1. The junction had 6 bases not matched to a gene; V was cut back by 2 bases and J by 3 bases. Germline CDR1 MNHEY, CDR2 SVGAGI. The CDR3 loop spans 16 amino acids. In nucleotides, the CDR3 is TGTGCCAGCAGTTACCCCGGGACAGCGGACACCGGGGAGCTGTTTTTT. Amino acids: CASSYPGTADTGELFF.